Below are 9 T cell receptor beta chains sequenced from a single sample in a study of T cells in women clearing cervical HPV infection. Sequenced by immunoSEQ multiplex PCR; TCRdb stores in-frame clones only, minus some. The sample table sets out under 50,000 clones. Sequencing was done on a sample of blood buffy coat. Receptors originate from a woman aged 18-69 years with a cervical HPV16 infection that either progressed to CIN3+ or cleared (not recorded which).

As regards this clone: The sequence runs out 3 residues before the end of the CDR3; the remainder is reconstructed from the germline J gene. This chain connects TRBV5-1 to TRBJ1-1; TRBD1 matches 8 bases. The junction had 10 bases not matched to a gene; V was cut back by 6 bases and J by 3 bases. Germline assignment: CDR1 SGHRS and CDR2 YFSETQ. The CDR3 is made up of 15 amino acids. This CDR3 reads CASIGQGPFDTEAFF. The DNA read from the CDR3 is TGCGCCAGCATAGGACAGGGCCCTTTCGACACTGAA.

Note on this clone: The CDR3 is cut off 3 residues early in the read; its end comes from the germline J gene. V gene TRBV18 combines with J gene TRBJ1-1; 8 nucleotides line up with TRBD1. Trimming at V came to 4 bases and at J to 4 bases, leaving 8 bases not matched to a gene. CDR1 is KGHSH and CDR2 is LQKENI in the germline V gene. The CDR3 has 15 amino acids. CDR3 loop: CASSRGDRTFTEAFF. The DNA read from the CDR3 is TGTGCCAGCTCACGAGGGGACAGGACATTCACTGAA.

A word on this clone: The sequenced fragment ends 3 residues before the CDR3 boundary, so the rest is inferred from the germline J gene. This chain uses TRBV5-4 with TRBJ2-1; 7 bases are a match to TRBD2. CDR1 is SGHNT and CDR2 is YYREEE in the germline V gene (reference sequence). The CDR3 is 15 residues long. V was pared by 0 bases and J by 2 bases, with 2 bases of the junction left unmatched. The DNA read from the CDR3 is TGTGCCAGCAGCTTGGTGGGGGGGGCCTACAATGAG. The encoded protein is CASSLVGGAYNE. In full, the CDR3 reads CASSLVGGAYNEQFF. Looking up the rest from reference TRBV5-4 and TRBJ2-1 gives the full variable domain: ETGVTQSPTHLIKTRGQQVTLRCSSQSGHNTVSWYQQALGQGPQFIFQYYREEENGRGNFPPRFSGLQFPNYSSELNVNALELDDSALYLCASSLVGGAYNEQFFGPGTRLTVL.

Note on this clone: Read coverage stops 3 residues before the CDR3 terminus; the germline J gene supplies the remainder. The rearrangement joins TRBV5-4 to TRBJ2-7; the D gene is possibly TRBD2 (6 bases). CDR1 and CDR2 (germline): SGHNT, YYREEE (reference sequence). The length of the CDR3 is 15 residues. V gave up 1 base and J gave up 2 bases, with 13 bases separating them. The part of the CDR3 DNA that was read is TGTGCCAGCAGCTTGTGGGGGGACCCTACCTACGAG. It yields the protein CASSLWGDPTYE. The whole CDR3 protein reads CASSLWGDPTYEQYF. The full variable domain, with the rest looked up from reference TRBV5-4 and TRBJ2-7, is ETGVTQSPTHLIKTRGQQVTLRCSSQSGHNTVSWYQQALGQGPQFIFQYYREEENGRGNFPPRFSGLQFPNYSSELNVNALELDDSALYLCASSLWGDPTYEQYFGPGTRLTVT.

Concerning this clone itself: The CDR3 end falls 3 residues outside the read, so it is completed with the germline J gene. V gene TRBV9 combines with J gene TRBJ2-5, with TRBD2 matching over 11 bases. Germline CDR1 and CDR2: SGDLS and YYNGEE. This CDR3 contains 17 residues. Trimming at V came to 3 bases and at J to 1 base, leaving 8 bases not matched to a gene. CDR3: CASSGGGSGGAQETQYF. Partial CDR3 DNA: TGTGCCAGCAGCGGAGGGGGTAGCGGGGGGGCCCAAGAGACC. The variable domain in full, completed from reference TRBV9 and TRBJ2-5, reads DSGVTQTPKHLITATGQRVTLRCSPRSGDLSVYWYQQSLDQGLQFLIQYYNGEERAKGNILERFSAQQFPDLHSELNLSSLELGDSALYFCASSGGGSGGAQETQYFGPGTRLLVL.

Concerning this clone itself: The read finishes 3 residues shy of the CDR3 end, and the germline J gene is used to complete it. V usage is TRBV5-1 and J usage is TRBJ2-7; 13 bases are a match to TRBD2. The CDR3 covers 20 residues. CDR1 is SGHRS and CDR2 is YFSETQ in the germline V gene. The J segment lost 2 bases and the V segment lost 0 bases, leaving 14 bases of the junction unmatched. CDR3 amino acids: CASSLVLWTSGGHNTYEQYF. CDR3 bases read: TGCGCCAGCAGCTTGGTACTGTGGACTAGCGGGGGCCATAATACCTACGAG. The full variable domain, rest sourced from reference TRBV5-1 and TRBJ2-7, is KAGVTQTPRYLIKTRGQQVTLSCSPISGHRSVSWYQQTPGQGLQFLFEYFSETQRNKGNFPGRFSGRQFSNSRSEMNVSTLELGDSALYLCASSLVLWTSGGHNTYEQYFGPGTRLTVT.

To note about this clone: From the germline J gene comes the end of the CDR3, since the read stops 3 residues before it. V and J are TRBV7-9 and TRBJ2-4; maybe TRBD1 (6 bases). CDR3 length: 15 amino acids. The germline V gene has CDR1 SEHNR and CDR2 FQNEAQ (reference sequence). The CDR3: CASSRSGHYNYGQYF. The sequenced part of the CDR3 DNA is TGTGCCAGCAGCCGCTCGGGACATTATAACTATGGT.

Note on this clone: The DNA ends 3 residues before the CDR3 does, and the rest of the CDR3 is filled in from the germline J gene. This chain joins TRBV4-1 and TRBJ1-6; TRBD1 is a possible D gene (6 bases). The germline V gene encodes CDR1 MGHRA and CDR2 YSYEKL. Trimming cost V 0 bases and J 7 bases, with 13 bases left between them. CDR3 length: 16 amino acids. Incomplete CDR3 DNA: TGCGCCAGCAGCCAAGAAGTCCCAGGGGCGAATTCACCC. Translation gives CASSQEVPGANSP. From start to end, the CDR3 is CASSQEVPGANSPLHF.

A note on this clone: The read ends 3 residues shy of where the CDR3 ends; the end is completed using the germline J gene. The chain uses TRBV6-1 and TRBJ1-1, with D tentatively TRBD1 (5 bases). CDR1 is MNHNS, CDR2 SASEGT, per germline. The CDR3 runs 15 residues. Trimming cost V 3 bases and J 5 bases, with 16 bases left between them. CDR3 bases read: TGTGCCAGCAGTGAGGCGTGGGGGGTCGAAACTGAA. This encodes CASSEAWGVETE. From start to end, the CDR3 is CASSEAWGVETEAFF.